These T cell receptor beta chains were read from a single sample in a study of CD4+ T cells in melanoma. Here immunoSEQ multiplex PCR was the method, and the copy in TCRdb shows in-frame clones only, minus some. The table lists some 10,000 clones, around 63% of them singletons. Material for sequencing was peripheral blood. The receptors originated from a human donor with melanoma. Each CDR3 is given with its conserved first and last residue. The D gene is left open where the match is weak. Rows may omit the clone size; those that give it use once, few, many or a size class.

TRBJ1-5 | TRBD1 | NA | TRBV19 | TGTGCCAGTAGTATCGGACAGGGTAATCAGCCCCAGCATTTT | CASSIGQGNQPQHF
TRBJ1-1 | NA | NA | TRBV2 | TGTGCCAGCAGTGAAGAGTTTCGGACTGAAGCTTTCTTT | CASSEEFRTEAFF
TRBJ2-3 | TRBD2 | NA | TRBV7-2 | TGTGCCAGCAGCTTAACGAGCGGGGGGTTTAGCACAGATACGCAGTATTTT | CASSLTSGGFSTDTQYF
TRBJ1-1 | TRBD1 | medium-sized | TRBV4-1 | TGCGCCAGCAGTCCCGGGACAGGGGGCTGGGACACTGAAGCTTTCTTT | CASSPGTGGWDTEAFF
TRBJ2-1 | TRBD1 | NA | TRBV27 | TGTGCCAGCAGTCTCCTTGGGACAGGGACCTCCGAGCAGTTCTTC | CASSLLGTGTSEQFF
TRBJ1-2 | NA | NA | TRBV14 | TGTGCCAGCAGCTCGAATTCTGGGGCAGGGCCTCCGGGAGGCTACACCTTC | CASSSNSGAGPPGGYTF
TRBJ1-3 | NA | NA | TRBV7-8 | TGTGCCAGCAGCTTAGGAGGGGTTGGAAACACCATATATTTT | CASSLGGVGNTIYF
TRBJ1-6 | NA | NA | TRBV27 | TGTGCCAGCAGTTCTAGACAGGATGCCACCCTCCACTTT | CASSSRQDATLHF
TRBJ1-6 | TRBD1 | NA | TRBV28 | TGTGCCAGCAGTCCGTGGGACAGGGTCAATTCACCCCTCCACTTT | CASSPWDRVNSPLHF
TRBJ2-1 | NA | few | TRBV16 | TGTGCCAGCAGCTCGGGTTGGGGTGAGCAGTTCTTC | CASSSGWGEQFF
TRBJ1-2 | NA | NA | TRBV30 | TGTGCCTGGAGTGCCCAAGGGGGGGCGAGTCCCCAACTCTTC | CAWSAQGGASPQLF
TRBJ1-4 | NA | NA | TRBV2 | TGTGCCAGCAGCCAGACGGGAAAACTGTTTTTT | CASSQTGKLFF
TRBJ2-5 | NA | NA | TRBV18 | TGTGCCAGCTCACCGGCAGGGAGCCAAGAGACCCAGTACTTC | CASSPAGSQETQYF
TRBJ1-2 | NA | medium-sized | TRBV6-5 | TGTGCCAGCAGTCGGGACTTCTATGGCTACACCTTC | CASSRDFYGYTF
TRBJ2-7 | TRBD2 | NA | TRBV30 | TGTGCCTGGCGGGGGGGGACGGGAAACTACGAGCAGTACTTC | CAWRGGTGNYEQYF
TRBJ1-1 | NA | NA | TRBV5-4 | TGTGCCAGCAGCTTGGGCACTGAAGCTTTCTTT | CASSLGTEAFF
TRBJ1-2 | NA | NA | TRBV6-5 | TGTGCCAGCAGGGGAACCTTGGCTAACTATGGCTACACCTTC | CASRGTLANYGYTF
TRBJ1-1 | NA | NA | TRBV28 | TGTGCCAGCAGGGTCAAGATCGGGGGCGGGAGTACTGAAGCTTTCTTT | CASRVKIGGGSTEAFF
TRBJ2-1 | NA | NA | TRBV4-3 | TGCGCCAGCAGCCAAGACTTTCCGGGGGTTAGCTCCTACAATGAGCAGTTCTTC | CASSQDFPGVSSYNEQFF
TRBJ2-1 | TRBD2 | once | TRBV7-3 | TGTGCCAGCAGCTTAAGCGGGGGGACCTACAATGAGCAGTTCTTC | CASSLSGGTYNEQFF
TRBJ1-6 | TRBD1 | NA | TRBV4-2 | TGTGCCAGCAGCCAAGATAACAGGGGGTCCTATAATTCACCCCTCCACTTT | CASSQDNRGSYNSPLHF
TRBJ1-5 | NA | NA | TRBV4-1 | TGCGCCAGCAGCCAATACCAGCAGGGCGGCAATCAGCCCCAGCATTTT | CASSQYQQGGNQPQHF
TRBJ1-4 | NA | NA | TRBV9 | TGTGCCAGCAGCAGGGATCGTGAAAAACTGTTTTTT | CASSRDREKLFF
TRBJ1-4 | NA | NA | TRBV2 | TGTGCCAGCAGCAATCCTTGGGGAACTAATGAAAAACTGTTTTTT | CASSNPWGTNEKLFF
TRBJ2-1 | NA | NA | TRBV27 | TGTGCCAGCTCCTTAACCCCAGGCAGAGCAGTTGAGCAGTTCTTC | CASSLTPGRAVEQFF
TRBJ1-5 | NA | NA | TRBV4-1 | TGCGCCAGCAGCCAATACCAGCAGGGTGGCAATCAGCCCCAGCATTTT | CASSQYQQGGNQPQHF